These 17 T cell receptor beta chains were all obtained from the same sample, sequenced in a study of a mutant IDH1 vaccine in newly diagnosed glioma. These TCRs' antigens remain unknown. The data were produced by immunoSEQ multiplex PCR, yet TCRdb's version contains in-frame clones alone and is incomplete. The table lists fewer than 95,000 clones, roughly four fifths of them singletons. Specified time point: week 47, end of study. Every vaccination contained 300 ug of the mutant IDH1 20-mer peptide and was paired with topical imiquimod. Sequencing was performed on PBMCs, taken from a glioma patient whose treatment included an IDH1 peptide vaccine. The origin of the receptors is a man aged 35 to 55 with glioma.

CDR3 region: CASSPVTGSYEQYF. CDR3 bases: TGCGCCAGCTCCCCTGTTACAGGTTCCTACGAGCAGTACTTC. This chain uses TRBV5-1 with TRBJ2-7, with D perhaps TRBD1 (5 bases). The germline CDR1 and CDR2 sequences are SGHRS and YFSETQ. CDR3 length: 14 amino acids. Trimming pared 7 bases from V and 1 base from J, leaving 15 bases between. Together with reference TRBV5-1 and TRBJ2-7, the CDR3 gives the full variable domain: KAGVTQTPRYLIKTRGQQVTLSCSPISGHRSVSWYQQTPGQGLQFLFEYFSETQRNKGNFPGRFSGRQFSNSRSEMNVSTLELGDSALYLCASSPVTGSYEQYFGPGTRLTVT.

The chain carries TRBV7-2 and TRBJ2-7; D gene uncertain. Trimming pared 6 bases from V and 6 bases from J, leaving 9 bases between. Per the germline V gene, CDR1 is SGHTA and CDR2 is FQGNSA. CDR3 length equals 11 residues. The CDR3 coding sequence is TGTGCCAGCAGTCCCCCCGGCGAGCAGTACTTC. Its translation: CASSPPGEQYF.

This rearrangement joins TRBV27 to TRBJ1-1, with TRBD1 as a possible D gene (5 bases). This CDR3 region has 12 residues. V was shortened by 2 bases and J by 10 bases, with 11 bases between the two germline ends. Per the germline V gene, CDR1 is MNHEY and CDR2 is SMNVEV (reference sequence). The CDR3 coding sequence is TGTGCCAGCAGTTTACTGGCAGGGCCAGCTTTCTTT. Protein product: CASSLLAGPAFF.

V is TRBV7-6 and J is TRBJ2-2, with TRBD2 matching over 12 bases. After removal of 5 bases from V and 0 bases from J, the junction contained 7 bases not matched to a gene. The CDR3 runs 18 residues. In germline, CDR1 is SGHVS, CDR2 FNYEAQ. The CDR3 DNA reads TGTGCCAGCAGCCGGGGACTAGCGGGCGGCGCGAACACCGGGGAGCTGTTTTTT. This encodes CASSRGLAGGANTGELFF.

The chain uses TRBV6-1 and TRBJ2-1; 7 bases agree with TRBD2. CDR3 length: 13 amino acids. J was trimmed by 11 bases and V by 6 bases; bases with no gene match: 10. Germline V CDR1 and CDR2: MNHNS, SASEGT. DNA for the CDR3: TGTGCCAGCAGCCTGCCCGGGACTATGAAGCAGTTCTTC. Translating gives CASSLPGTMKQFF.

This clone was observed a single time. The rearrangement joins TRBV6-5 to TRBJ2-7, with TRBD2 as a possible D gene (5 bases). Trimming removed 6 bases at V and 3 bases at J, with 15 bases between. The germline gives CDR1 MNHEY, CDR2 SVGAGI. The CDR3 has 14 residues. CDR3 sequence reads: CASSRTDGDYEQYF. In nucleotides, the CDR3 is TGTGCCAGCAGCCGGACGGACGGGGACTACGAGCAGTACTTC.

This clone came up once. J is TRBJ1-2 and V is TRBV2; D unclear. The CDR3 covers 13 residues. Trimming cost V 7 bases and J 6 bases, with 15 bases left between them. Germline CDR1 is SNHLY and CDR2 is FYNNEI. This chain's CDR3 is CASTTDGFHGYTF. CDR3 DNA sequence: TGTGCCAGCACCACAGACGGCTTCCATGGCTACACCTTC. Using reference TRBV2 and TRBJ1-2 for the parts outside the CDR3, the full variable domain is EPEVTQTPSHQVTQMGQEVILRCVPISNHLYFYWYRQILGQKVEFLVSFYNNEISEKSEIFDDQFSVERPDGSNFTLKIRSTKLEDSAMYFCASTTDGFHGYTFGSGTRLTVV.

The chain is built from TRBV27 and TRBJ2-7; D is uncertain. The germline V and J ends were trimmed by 6 bases and 5 bases, with 14 bases remaining between them. Germline-derived CDR1 and CDR2 are MNHEY and SMNVEV (reference sequence). This CDR3 is built from 13 residues. The CDR3 sequence: CASSLAWGNEQYF. The CDR3 region has the DNA TGTGCCAGCAGCCTGGCTTGGGGTAACGAGCAGTACTTC.

The chain combines TRBV18 with TRBJ2-1; D is undetermined. The CDR3 is made up of 13 amino acids. The V end lost 2 bases, the J end lost 8 bases, and 10 bases lay between the germline ends. Looked up from germline, CDR1 is KGHSH and CDR2 is LQKENI. CDR3 in amino acids: CASSPKGPDEQFF. CDR3 bases: TGTGCCAGCTCACCAAAAGGCCCTGATGAGCAGTTCTTC.

This chain links TRBV9 with TRBJ1-3; possible D gene TRBD1, 6 bases. V lost 6 bases and J lost 2, with 9 bases in between. The CDR3 contains 13 residues. Germline assignment: CDR1 SGDLS and CDR2 YYNGEE. The CDR3 DNA is TGTGCCAGCAATAGGGACACTGGAAACACCATATATTTT. It translates to CASNRDTGNTIYF.

The chain combines TRBV10-3 with TRBJ2-3, with no clear D. Looked up from germline, CDR1 is ENHRY and CDR2 is SYGVKD. This CDR3 has 16 amino acids. V lost 3 bases and J lost 4, with 17 bases in between. CDR3 loop: CAISDPVPRWADTQYF. For the CDR3, the DNA is TGTGCCATCAGTGATCCGGTCCCCAGGTGGGCAGATACGCAGTATTTT.

The CDR3 protein is CASSLFRTGVGYGYTF. In DNA, the CDR3 is TGTGCCAGCAGTTTATTCCGGACGGGCGTGGGGTATGGCTACACCTTC. V usage is TRBV27 and J usage is TRBJ1-2; D is uncertain. From germline, CDR1 is MNHEY and CDR2 SMNVEV (reference sequence). CDR3 length: 16 residues. The V end was cut by 1 base, the J end by 5 bases, with 17 bases between.

This sequence joins TRBV5-5 and TRBJ2-5; 7 positions match TRBD1. Germline assignment: CDR1 SGHKS and CDR2 YYEKEE (reference sequence). The CDR3 loop spans 14 amino acids. V lost 3 bases, J lost 2 bases, and 4 bases stayed unmatched. The CDR3 region is CASSSGTVQETQYF. CDR3 coding DNA: TGTGCCAGCAGCTCCGGGACAGTTCAAGAGACCCAGTACTTC.

V and J are TRBV9 and TRBJ2-1; D ambiguous. V was pared by 1 base and J by 0 bases, with 14 bases between. The length of the CDR3 is 17 residues. Germline V gene data show CDR1 as SGDLS and CDR2 as YYNGEE. CDR3 residues: CASSVLIQAISYNEQFF. CDR3 sequence (DNA): TGTGCCAGCAGCGTACTCATTCAAGCGATCTCCTACAATGAGCAGTTCTTC.

The count of this clone is one. The chain is built from TRBV5-1 and TRBJ2-5; TRBD1 aligns across 9 bases. The CDR3 has 14 amino acids. The germline V gene encodes CDR1 SGHRS and CDR2 YFSETQ. V dropped 2 bases and J dropped 5; count of bases not matched to a gene: 4. The CDR3 spells CASSFNRGLETQYF. The CDR3 DNA follows: TGCGCCAGCAGCTTCAACAGGGGGCTGGAGACCCAGTACTTC.

The CDR3 sequence: CAWSVRGSGGYTF. For the CDR3, the DNA is TGTGCCTGGAGTGTAAGGGGGAGCGGTGGCTACACCTTC. The rearrangement joins TRBV30 to TRBJ1-2; maybe TRBD1 (6 bases). The CDR3 is 13 residues long. Germline V CDR1 and CDR2: GTSNPN, SVGIG (reference sequence). V was shortened by 0 bases and J by 7 bases, with 12 bases between the two germline ends. Full variable domain (outside the CDR3, taken from reference TRBV30 and TRBJ1-2): SQTIHQWPATLVQPVGSPLSLECTVEGTSNPNLYWYRQAAGRGLQLLFYSVGIGQISSEVPQNLSASRPQDRQFILSSKKLLLSDSGFYLCAWSVRGSGGYTFGSGTRLTVV.

Here the CDR3 reads CASSLRGQGSPLHF. In DNA, the CDR3 is TGTGCCAGCAGCTTAAGGGGGCAGGGCTCACCCCTCCACTTT. The V call is TRBV11-2, the J call TRBJ1-6; 7 positions match TRBD1. The junction had 5 bases not matched to a gene; V was cut back by 2 bases and J by 10 bases. CDR3 length: 14 residues. Germline V gene sequence: CDR1 SGHAT, CDR2 FQNNGV.